A single sample gave rise to the 9 T cell receptor beta chains below, sequenced in a study of T cell responses to AZD1222 COVID-19 vaccine. Libraries were prepared by immunoSEQ multiplex PCR; TCRdb keeps only in-frame clonotypes and omits some of them. The sample lists around 130,000 clones, around 94% seen once, with around 7% in the top ten. Specimen: peripheral blood, collected on day 0 of AZD1222 vaccination. The origin of the receptors is an adult in good health.

The rearrangement links TRBV15 to TRBJ2-7; 7 positions agree with TRBD1. Germline V CDR1 and CDR2: LNHNV, YYDKDF (reference sequence). The CDR3 totals 15 residues. J lost 2 bases, V lost 5 bases, and 9 bases had no gene match. CDR3 DNA sequence: TGTGCCACCAGCCAGGGGGACCTCCCGCCCTACGAGCAGTACTTC. This translates into CATSQGDLPPYEQYF.

The rearrangement joins TRBV29-1 to TRBJ1-4, with no clear D. The CDR3 runs to 12 residues. V was pared by 0 bases and J by 6 bases, with 5 bases between. Per germline, CDR1 SQVTM and CDR2 ANQGSEA. The CDR3 is CSVEDGDEKLFF. The CDR3 DNA follows: TGCAGCGTTGAAGATGGCGATGAAAAACTGTTTTTT.

This clone was seen once. The J gene is TRBJ1-1, the V gene TRBV6-5; D perhaps matches TRBD1 (6 bases). Per the germline V gene, CDR1 is MNHEY and CDR2 is SVGAGI. Trimming took 4 bases from V and 8 from J, leaving 8 bases between them. The CDR3 sequence is 11 residues long. The CDR3 loop reads CASSFRGEAFF. The CDR3, as DNA: TGTGCCAGCAGTTTCAGGGGAGAAGCTTTCTTT.

This chain links TRBV7-9 with TRBJ2-1, with 8 bases that match TRBD2. V was pared by 2 bases and J by 2 bases, with 5 bases of the junction left unmatched. The germline V gene encodes CDR1 SEHNR and CDR2 FQNEAQ (reference sequence). CDR3 length equals 16 residues. CDR3 nucleotides: TGTGCCAGCAGCTTAATAGACGGGAGGGCCTACAATGAGCAGTTCTTC. Translating gives CASSLIDGRAYNEQFF. Full variable domain (outside the CDR3, taken from reference TRBV7-9 and TRBJ2-1): DTGVSQNPRHKITKRGQNVTFRCDPISEHNRLYWYRQTLGQGPEFLTYFQNEAQLEKSRLLSDRFSAERPKGSFSTLEIQRTEQGDSAMYLCASSLIDGRAYNEQFFGPGTRLTVL.

Only a few counts were recorded for this clone. V gene TRBV12-3 or TRBV12-4 combines with J gene TRBJ2-7; no clear D. V lost 3 bases and J lost 5, with 11 bases in between. The CDR3 sequence is 13 residues long. CDR3 residues: CASSFSRTDEQYF. DNA of the CDR3: TGTGCCAGCAGTTTTAGTAGAACGGACGAGCAGTACTTC.

The chain recombines TRBV12-3 or TRBV12-4 with TRBJ1-1; 7 bases fit TRBD1. Trimming at V came to 3 bases and at J to 7 bases, leaving 5 bases not matched to a gene. This CDR3 has 13 residues. The CDR3 region is CASSFLRDSEAFF. The CDR3 DNA follows: TGTGCCAGCAGTTTTCTTCGGGACAGTGAAGCTTTCTTT.

This clone was recorded a few times. V is TRBV10-3 and J is TRBJ2-7; 8 bases agree with TRBD1. J was trimmed by 3 bases and V by 0 bases; bases with no gene match: 19. CDR1 is ENHRY and CDR2 is SYGVKD in the germline V gene. The length of the CDR3 is 20 residues. CDR3 residues: CAISESMVGQGSARSYEQYF. The CDR3 DNA follows: TGTGCCATCAGTGAGTCGATGGTTGGACAGGGTTCCGCCCGCAGCTACGAGCAGTACTTC.

The chain carries TRBV10-3 and TRBJ2-3; 13 nucleotides line up with TRBD2. The CDR3 consists of 17 residues. V shed 11 bases, J shed 1 base, and the junction held 12 bases outside the gene matches. CDR1 and CDR2 (germline): ENHRY, SYGVKD. The CDR3 reads CAAGLAGERGGTDTQYF. Written as DNA, the CDR3 is TGTGCCGCCGGACTAGCGGGAGAGCGGGGCGGCACAGATACGCAGTATTTT.

The gene calls are TRBV2 and TRBJ1-1, with D uncertain. V was cut by 7 bases and J by 7 bases, with 13 bases left in between. The CDR3 contains 12 residues. From germline, CDR1 is SNHLY and CDR2 FYNNEI. The CDR3 reads CASTQGGIEAFF. The CDR3 nucleotides read TGTGCCAGCACTCAAGGAGGGATTGAAGCTTTCTTT.